The clone carrying this T cell receptor (beta chain) has a handful of counts. Its cognate antigen is unknown. The authors amplified TCR beta CDR3 regions, and they did so from RNA transcripts for repertoire sequencing. First-round RT-PCR with HTBI primers preceded a second-round multiplex PCR. MiXCR was run by TCRdb on the multiplex PCR reads, yielding one entry per CDR3 protein. Of about 210,000 distinct CDR3 sequences listed, 25% to 30% are singletons. These data belong to a study of Graves' ophthalmopathy and Graves' hyperthyroidism. The study's findings and limits: In blood, most expanded thyroid clonotypes above 0.001 frequency were also detected. Stable hyperthyroidism and ophthalmopathy were told apart by a 13-signature model, which achieved around 88% sensitivity and around 80% specificity.

J lost 0 bases, V lost 4 bases, and 7 bases had no gene match. Germline V CDR1 and CDR2: GTSNPN, SVGIG (reference sequence). This CDR3 has 15 amino acids. Ophthalmopathy was moderately-to-severely active, CAS at least 3, NOSPECS at least 4, lasting under 3 months. Certain patients were not enrolled. These were patients with other autoimmune diseases, uncontrolled infections, pregnancy or lactation. This chain connects TRBV30 to TRBJ2-5; 8 nucleotides line up with TRBD2. The source is a man aged 50 to 60 with Graves' ophthalmopathy. Sequencing was done on a sample of peripheral blood. The CDR3 bases are TGTGCCTGGACCTCAGCGGGGGTGTACCAAGAGACCCAGTACTTC. It is translated as CAWTSAGVYQETQYF.